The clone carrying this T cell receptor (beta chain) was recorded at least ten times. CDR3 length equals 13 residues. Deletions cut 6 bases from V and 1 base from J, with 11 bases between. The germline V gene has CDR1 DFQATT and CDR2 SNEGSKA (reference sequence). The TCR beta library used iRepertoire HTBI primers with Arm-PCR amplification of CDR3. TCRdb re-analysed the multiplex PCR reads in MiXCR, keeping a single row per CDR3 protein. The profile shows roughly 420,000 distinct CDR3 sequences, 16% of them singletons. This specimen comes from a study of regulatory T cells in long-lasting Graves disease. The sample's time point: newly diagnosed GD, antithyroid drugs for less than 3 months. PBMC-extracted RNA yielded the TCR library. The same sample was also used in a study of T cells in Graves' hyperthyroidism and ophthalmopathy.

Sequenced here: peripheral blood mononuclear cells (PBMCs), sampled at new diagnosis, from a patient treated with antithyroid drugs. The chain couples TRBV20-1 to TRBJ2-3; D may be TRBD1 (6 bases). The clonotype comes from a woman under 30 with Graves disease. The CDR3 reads CSAVRQGTDTQYF. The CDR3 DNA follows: TGCAGTGCCGTCCGACAGGGCACAGATACGCAGTATTTT.